This TCR beta chain is drawn from a study of beta chain features in type 1 diabetes. Study-wide background: Across the samples, 107,917,701 sorted cells were examined in total.

Every single donor gave one heparinised blood draw, and these averaged around 110 mL. Of note for this clone: What it recognizes is unknown.

Expressed TCRB transcripts got sequenced, as all isolated RNA was reverse transcribed. Only in-frame clones appear in the TCRdb table, and some are missing; sequencing was by immunoSEQ multiplex PCR. The repertoire holds under 300,000 clones, approximately 15% seen once, with about 0.018% in the top ten. Study-level findings and limits: Among patients with Type 1 diabetes, TCRB CDR3s were moderately but significantly shorter in every one of the four CD4+ subsets. Naive, central memory and Treg TCRB repertoires seemed to resemble each other more closely in patients than they did in healthy donors. The VDJ junctions of type 1 diabetes patients carried fewer insertions and more deletions.

With V trimmed by 4 bases and J by 4 bases, 9 bases remained unmatched. From germline, CDR1 is SGHNT and CDR2 YYREEE (reference sequence). The CDR3 has 16 residues. Source material: naive CD4+ T cells from blood. The sequence was collected from a young man with type 1 diabetes. The chain is built from TRBV5-4 and TRBJ2-2, with TRBD1 matching over 8 bases. As DNA, the CDR3 is TGTGCCAGCAGCCCGGGCAGGGGGCTTAGCACCGGGGAGCTGTTTTTT. Translation: CASSPGRGLSTGELFF.